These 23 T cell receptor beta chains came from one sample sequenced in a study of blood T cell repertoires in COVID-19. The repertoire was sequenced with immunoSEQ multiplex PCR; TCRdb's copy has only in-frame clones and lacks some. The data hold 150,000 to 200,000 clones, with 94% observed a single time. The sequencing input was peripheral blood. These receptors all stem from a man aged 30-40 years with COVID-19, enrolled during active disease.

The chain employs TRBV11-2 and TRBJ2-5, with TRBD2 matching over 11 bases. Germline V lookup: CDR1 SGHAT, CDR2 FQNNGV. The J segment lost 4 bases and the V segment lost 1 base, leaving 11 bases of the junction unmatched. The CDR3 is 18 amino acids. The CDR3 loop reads CASSLGASGGSGGETQYF. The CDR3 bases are TGTGCCAGCAGCTTAGGAGCTAGCGGGGGGTCGGGTGGAGAGACCCAGTACTTC.

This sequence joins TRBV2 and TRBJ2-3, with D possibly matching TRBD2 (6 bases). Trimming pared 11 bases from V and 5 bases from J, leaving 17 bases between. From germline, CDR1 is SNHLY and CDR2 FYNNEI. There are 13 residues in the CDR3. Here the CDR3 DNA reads TGTGCCTGCCAGCGCGGGGATCTAGATACGCAGTATTTT. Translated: CACQRGDLDTQYF.

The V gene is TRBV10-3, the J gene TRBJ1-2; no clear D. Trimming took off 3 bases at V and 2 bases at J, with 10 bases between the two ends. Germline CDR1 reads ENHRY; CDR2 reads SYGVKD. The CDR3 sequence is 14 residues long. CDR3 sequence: CAISERSGNYGYTF. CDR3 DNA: TGTGCCATCAGTGAACGATCGGGGAACTATGGCTACACCTTC.

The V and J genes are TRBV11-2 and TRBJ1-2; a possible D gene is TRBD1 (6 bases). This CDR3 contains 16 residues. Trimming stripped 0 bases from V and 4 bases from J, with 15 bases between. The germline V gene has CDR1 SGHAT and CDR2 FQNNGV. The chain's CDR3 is CASSLDLGRGGYGYTF. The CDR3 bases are TGTGCCAGCAGCTTAGATCTGGGCAGGGGCGGCTATGGCTACACCTTC.

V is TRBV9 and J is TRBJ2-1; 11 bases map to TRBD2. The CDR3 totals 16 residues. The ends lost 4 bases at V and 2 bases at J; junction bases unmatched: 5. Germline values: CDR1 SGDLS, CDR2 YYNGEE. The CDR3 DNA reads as TGTGCCAGCAGCACGAATAGCGGGGGGGCCTACAATGAGCAGTTCTTC. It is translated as CASSTNSGGAYNEQFF.

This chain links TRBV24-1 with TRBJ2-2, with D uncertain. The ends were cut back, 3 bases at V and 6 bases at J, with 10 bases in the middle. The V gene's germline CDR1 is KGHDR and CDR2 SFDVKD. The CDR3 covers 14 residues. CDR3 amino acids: CATSDPERSGELFF. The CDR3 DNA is TGTGCCACCAGTGATCCCGAGCGTTCCGGGGAGCTGTTTTTT.

The CDR3 nucleotides are TGCGCCAGCAGTGCGGGAAGGGGGCTTAGCAATCAGCCCCAGCATTTT. Its translation: CASSAGRGLSNQPQHF. This chain uses TRBV10-2 with TRBJ1-5; 7 nucleotides align to TRBD1. J gave up 0 bases and V 4 bases, and 6 bases lay outside the gene matches. Germline V CDR1 and CDR2: WSHSY, SAAADI. This CDR3 is built from 16 residues.

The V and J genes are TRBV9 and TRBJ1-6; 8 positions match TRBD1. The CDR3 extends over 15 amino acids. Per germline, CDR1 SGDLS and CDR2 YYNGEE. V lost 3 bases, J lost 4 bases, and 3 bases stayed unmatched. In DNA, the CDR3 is TGTGCCAGCAGCGCACGGACAGGGTATAATTCACCCCTCCACTTT. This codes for CASSARTGYNSPLHF.

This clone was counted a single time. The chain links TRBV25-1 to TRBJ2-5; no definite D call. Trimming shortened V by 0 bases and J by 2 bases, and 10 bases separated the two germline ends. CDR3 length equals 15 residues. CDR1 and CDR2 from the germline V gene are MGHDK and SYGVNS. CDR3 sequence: CASSEYMRKQETQYF. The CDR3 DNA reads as TGTGCCAGCAGTGAATATATGAGGAAACAAGAGACCCAGTACTTC.

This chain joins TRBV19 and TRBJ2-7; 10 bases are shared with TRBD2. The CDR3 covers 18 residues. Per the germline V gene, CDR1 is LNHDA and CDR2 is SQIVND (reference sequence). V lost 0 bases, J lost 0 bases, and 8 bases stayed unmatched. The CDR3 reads CASSIEGTSGDYSYEQYF. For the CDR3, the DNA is TGTGCCAGTAGTATAGAGGGAACTAGCGGGGACTACTCCTACGAGCAGTACTTC.

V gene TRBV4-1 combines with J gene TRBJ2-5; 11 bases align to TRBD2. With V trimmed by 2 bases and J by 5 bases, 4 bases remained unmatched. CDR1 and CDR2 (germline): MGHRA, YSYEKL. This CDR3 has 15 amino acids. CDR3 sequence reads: CASSQQGTSGETQYF. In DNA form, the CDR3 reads TGCGCCAGCAGCCAACAAGGGACTAGCGGCGAGACCCAGTACTTC.

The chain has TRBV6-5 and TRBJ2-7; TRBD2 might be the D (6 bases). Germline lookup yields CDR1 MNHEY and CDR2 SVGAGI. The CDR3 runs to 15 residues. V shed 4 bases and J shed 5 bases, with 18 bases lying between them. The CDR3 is CASSFQVGEVDEQYF. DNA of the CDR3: TGTGCCAGCAGTTTCCAAGTAGGGGAGGTCGACGAGCAGTACTTC.

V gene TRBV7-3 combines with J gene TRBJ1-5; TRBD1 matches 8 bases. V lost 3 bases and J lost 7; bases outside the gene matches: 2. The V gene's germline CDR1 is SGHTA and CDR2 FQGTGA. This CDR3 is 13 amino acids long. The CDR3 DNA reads TGTGCCAGCAGCTTGGACAGGGAACAGCCCCAGCATTTT. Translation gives CASSLDREQPQHF.

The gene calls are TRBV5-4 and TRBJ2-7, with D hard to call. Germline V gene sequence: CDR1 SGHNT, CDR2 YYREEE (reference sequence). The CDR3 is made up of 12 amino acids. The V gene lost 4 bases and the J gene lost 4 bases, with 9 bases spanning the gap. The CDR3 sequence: CASSANTYEQYF. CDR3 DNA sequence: TGTGCCAGCAGCGCCAACACATACGAGCAGTACTTC.

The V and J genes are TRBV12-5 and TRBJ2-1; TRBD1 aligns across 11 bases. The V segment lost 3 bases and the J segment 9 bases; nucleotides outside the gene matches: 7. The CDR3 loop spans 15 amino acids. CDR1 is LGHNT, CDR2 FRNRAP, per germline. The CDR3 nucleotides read TGTGCTAGTGGTTTCCGGGACAGGGGGGAGTTTGAGCAGTTCTTC. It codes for CASGFRDRGEFEQFF.

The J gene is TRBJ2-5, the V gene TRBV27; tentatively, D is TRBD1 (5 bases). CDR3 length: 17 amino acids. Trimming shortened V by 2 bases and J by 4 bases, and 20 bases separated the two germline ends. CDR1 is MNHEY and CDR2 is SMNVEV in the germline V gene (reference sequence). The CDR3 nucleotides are TGTGCCAGCAGTTTACACATCGGACAAACCCCCGGAGAGACCCAGTACTTC. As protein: CASSLHIGQTPGETQYF.

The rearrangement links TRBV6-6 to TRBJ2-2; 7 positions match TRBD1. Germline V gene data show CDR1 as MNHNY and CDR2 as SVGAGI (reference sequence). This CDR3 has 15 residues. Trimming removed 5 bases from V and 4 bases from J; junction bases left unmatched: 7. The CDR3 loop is CASSITGDLTGELFF. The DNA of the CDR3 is TGTGCCAGCAGTATCACAGGGGACCTCACCGGGGAGCTGTTTTTT.

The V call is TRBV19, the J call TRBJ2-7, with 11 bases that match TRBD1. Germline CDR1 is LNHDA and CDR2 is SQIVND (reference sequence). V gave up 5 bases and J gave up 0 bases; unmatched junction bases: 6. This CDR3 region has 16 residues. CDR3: CASSFTGQGDSYEQYF. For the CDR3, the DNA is TGTGCCAGTAGTTTTACGGGACAGGGGGACTCCTACGAGCAGTACTTC.

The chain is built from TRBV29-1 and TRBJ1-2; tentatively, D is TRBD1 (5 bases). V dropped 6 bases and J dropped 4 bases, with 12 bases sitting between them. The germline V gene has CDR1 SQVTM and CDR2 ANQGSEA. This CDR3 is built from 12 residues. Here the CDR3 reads CSVEQEGYGYTF. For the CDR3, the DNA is TGCAGCGTGGAACAGGAGGGCTATGGCTACACCTTC.

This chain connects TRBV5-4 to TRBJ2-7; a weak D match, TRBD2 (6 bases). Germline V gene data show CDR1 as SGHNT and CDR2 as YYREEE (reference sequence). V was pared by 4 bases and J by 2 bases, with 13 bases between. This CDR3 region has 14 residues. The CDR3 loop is CASSSGGGTYEQYF. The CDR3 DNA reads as TGTGCCAGCAGCAGCGGCGGAGGGACCTACGAGCAGTACTTC.

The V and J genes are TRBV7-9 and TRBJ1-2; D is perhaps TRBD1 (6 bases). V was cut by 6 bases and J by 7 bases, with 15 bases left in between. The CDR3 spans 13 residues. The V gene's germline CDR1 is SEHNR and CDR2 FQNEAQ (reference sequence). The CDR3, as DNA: TGTGCCAGCAGGGCCGGGACAATTTTTGGCTACACCTTC. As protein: CASRAGTIFGYTF.

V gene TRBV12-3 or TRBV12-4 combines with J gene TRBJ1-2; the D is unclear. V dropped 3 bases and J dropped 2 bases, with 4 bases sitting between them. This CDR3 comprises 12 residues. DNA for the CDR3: TGTGCCAGCAGTTTTATGAACTATGGCTACACCTTC. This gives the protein CASSFMNYGYTF.

The CDR3 region is CASSVGGAPSEQYF. DNA for the CDR3: TGTGCCAGCAGCGTTGGGGGGGCACCTAGTGAGCAGTACTTC. The chain links TRBV9 to TRBJ2-7, with D possibly being TRBD2 (7 bases). V dropped 2 bases and J dropped 7 bases, with 16 bases sitting between them. This CDR3 has 14 amino acids. Germline lookup yields CDR1 SGDLS and CDR2 YYNGEE. Full variable domain (outside the CDR3, taken from reference TRBV9 and TRBJ2-7): DSGVTQTPKHLITATGQRVTLRCSPRSGDLSVYWYQQSLDQGLQFLIQYYNGEERAKGNILERFSAQQFPDLHSELNLSSLELGDSALYFCASSVGGAPSEQYFGPGTRLTVT.